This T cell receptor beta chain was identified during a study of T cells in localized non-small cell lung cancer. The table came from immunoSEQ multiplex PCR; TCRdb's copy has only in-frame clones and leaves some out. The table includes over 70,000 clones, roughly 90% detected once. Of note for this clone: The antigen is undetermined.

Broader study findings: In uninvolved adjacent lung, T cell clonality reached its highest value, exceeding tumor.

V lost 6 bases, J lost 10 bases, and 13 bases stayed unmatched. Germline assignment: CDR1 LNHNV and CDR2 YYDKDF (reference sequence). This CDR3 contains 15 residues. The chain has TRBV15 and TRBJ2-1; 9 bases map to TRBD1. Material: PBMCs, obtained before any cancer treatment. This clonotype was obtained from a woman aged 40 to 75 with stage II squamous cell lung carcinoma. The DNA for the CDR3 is TGTGCCACCAGGGGGACAGGGCGGGGAAGAGAGGAGCAGTTCTTC. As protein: CATRGTGRGREEQFF. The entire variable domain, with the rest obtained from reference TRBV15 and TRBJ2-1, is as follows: DAMVIQNPRYQVTQFGKPVTLSCSQTLNHNVMYWYQQKSSQAPKLLFHYYDKDFNNEADTPDNFQSRRPNTSFCFLDIRSPGLGDTAMYLCATRGTGRGREEQFFGPGTRLTVL.